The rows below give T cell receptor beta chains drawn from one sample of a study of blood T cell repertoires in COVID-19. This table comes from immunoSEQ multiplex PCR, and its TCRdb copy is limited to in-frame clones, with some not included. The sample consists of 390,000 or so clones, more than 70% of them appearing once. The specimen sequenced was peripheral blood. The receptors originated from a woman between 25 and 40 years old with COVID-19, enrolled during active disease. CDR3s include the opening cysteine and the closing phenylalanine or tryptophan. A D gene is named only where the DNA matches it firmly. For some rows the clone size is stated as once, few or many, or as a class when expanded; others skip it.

CDR3nt: TGCGCCAGCAGCTTGGGGCAGGTAAACACTGAAGCTTTCTTT
CDR3aa: CASSLGQVNTEAFF
v_gene: TRBV5-1
d_gene: -
j_gene: TRBJ1-1
abundance: -

CDR3nt: TGTGCCAGCAGCTTAAGTGAGTCCTACAATGAGCAGTTCTTC
CDR3aa: CASSLSESYNEQFF
v_gene: TRBV11-3
d_gene: -
j_gene: TRBJ2-1
abundance: -

CDR3nt: TGTGCCTGGAGGACAGATAATGAAAAACTGTTTTTT
CDR3aa: CAWRTDNEKLFF
v_gene: TRBV30
d_gene: -
j_gene: TRBJ1-4
abundance: -

CDR3nt: TGTGCCAGCAGCCGGGACAGGGAGAGCTATGGCTACACCTTC
CDR3aa: CASSRDRESYGYTF
v_gene: TRBV6-5
d_gene: TRBD1
j_gene: TRBJ1-2
abundance: once

CDR3nt: TGTGCCACCACCCGAGGGGGGCTAGCGGGAGAGGGAGAGACCCAGTACTTC
CDR3aa: CATTRGGLAGEGETQYF
v_gene: TRBV10-3
d_gene: TRBD2
j_gene: TRBJ2-5
abundance: few

CDR3nt: TGTGCCAGCAGTTTCGCAGTGGCTAACTATGGCTACACCTTC
CDR3aa: CASSFAVANYGYTF
v_gene: TRBV27
d_gene: -
j_gene: TRBJ1-2
abundance: -

CDR3nt: TGCAGCGTTGGAAGGGAGAACAATGAGCAGTTCTTC
CDR3aa: CSVGRENNEQFF
v_gene: TRBV29-1
d_gene: -
j_gene: TRBJ2-1
abundance: -

CDR3nt: TGTGCCAGCAGCTGGGGCGATCGGGAGGAAGCTTTCTTT
CDR3aa: CASSWGDREEAFF
v_gene: TRBV5-5
d_gene: -
j_gene: TRBJ1-1
abundance: -

CDR3nt: TGTGCCAGTAGTAGGCCTGGGGCCAACGTCCTGACTTTC
CDR3aa: CASSRPGANVLTF
v_gene: TRBV19
d_gene: -
j_gene: TRBJ2-6
abundance: once

CDR3nt: TGTGCCAGCAGTCTGACACAGAACACCGGGGAGCTGTTTTTT
CDR3aa: CASSLTQNTGELFF
v_gene: TRBV6-5
d_gene: -
j_gene: TRBJ2-2
abundance: -

CDR3nt: TGTGCCAGCAGTGAAGAGGGGCTAGGGTCAGCCCAGCATTTT
CDR3aa: CASSEEGLGSAQHF
v_gene: TRBV2
d_gene: -
j_gene: TRBJ1-5
abundance: -

CDR3nt: TGTGCCAGCAGTCTCTTCGGGACAGGGGGAGGTCAGCCCCAGCATTTT
CDR3aa: CASSLFGTGGGQPQHF
v_gene: TRBV2
d_gene: TRBD1
j_gene: TRBJ1-5
abundance: -

CDR3nt: TGTGCCAGCAGTTACTCCCAAACTTACGATGAGCAGTTCTTC
CDR3aa: CASSYSQTYDEQFF
v_gene: TRBV6-6
d_gene: -
j_gene: TRBJ2-1
abundance: -

CDR3nt: TGTGCCAGCTCACCGACGGGAGGACAGGGGGTAGAGGGCTACACCTTC
CDR3aa: CASSPTGGQGVEGYTF
v_gene: TRBV18
d_gene: TRBD1
j_gene: TRBJ1-2
abundance: -

CDR3nt: TGTGCCAGTAGTCCCGACAGGGCGGACACTGAAGCTTTCTTT
CDR3aa: CASSPDRADTEAFF
v_gene: TRBV19
d_gene: TRBD1
j_gene: TRBJ1-1
abundance: -

CDR3nt: TGTGCCAGCAGCTACCATTCCGGGACTAGCGGGGGGAGCTCCTACAATGAGCAGTTCTTC
CDR3aa: CASSYHSGTSGGSSYNEQFF
v_gene: TRBV11-3
d_gene: TRBD2
j_gene: TRBJ2-1
abundance: -

CDR3nt: TGTGCCAGCAGCGCAGCCGGGACAGGGACGATGATCTCCTACAATGAGCAGTTCTTC
CDR3aa: CASSAAGTGTMISYNEQFF
v_gene: TRBV7-9
d_gene: TRBD1
j_gene: TRBJ2-1
abundance: -

CDR3nt: TGTGCCTGGGCAGGGGACACTTGGGGGACTGAAGCTTTCTTT
CDR3aa: CAWAGDTWGTEAFF
v_gene: TRBV30
d_gene: -
j_gene: TRBJ1-1
abundance: -

CDR3nt: TGCGCCAGCAGCTTGGTTGGCCCCTCCAAGACTGAAGCTTTCTTT
CDR3aa: CASSLVGPSKTEAFF
v_gene: TRBV5-1
d_gene: -
j_gene: TRBJ1-1
abundance: -

CDR3nt: TGTGCCAGCAGAGACGGGAGAAGAACCGGGGAGCTGTTTTTT
CDR3aa: CASRDGRRTGELFF
v_gene: TRBV2
d_gene: -
j_gene: TRBJ2-2
abundance: -

CDR3nt: TGTGCCAGCGCAACACAATGGGGGACTAGCGTCTTACAAGAGACCCAGTACTTC
CDR3aa: CASATQWGTSVLQETQYF
v_gene: TRBV19
d_gene: TRBD2
j_gene: TRBJ2-5
abundance: -

CDR3nt: TGTGCCAGCAGGGCTAGCGGGGGAGATTACGAGCAGTACTTC
CDR3aa: CASRASGGDYEQYF
v_gene: TRBV2
d_gene: TRBD2
j_gene: TRBJ2-7
abundance: -

CDR3nt: TGCGCCAGCAGCTTGGAGGGCAGGGGCAATTCACCCCTCCACTTT
CDR3aa: CASSLEGRGNSPLHF
v_gene: TRBV5-1
d_gene: -
j_gene: TRBJ1-6
abundance: -

CDR3nt: TGTGCCAGCAGCTTAGGACAGGGCCCTGACGAAAAACTGTTTTTT
CDR3aa: CASSLGQGPDEKLFF
v_gene: TRBV7-2
d_gene: TRBD1
j_gene: TRBJ1-4
abundance: few

CDR3nt: TGTGCCAGCAGCCAGATCTCAGACAATGAGCAGTTCTTC
CDR3aa: CASSQISDNEQFF
v_gene: TRBV7-9
d_gene: -
j_gene: TRBJ2-1
abundance: -

CDR3nt: TGCTCCAGCAGCTCCGCCGGGACTAGCGGGACGGGCAATGAGCAGTTCTTC
CDR3aa: CSSSSAGTSGTGNEQFF
v_gene: TRBV5-1
d_gene: TRBD2
j_gene: TRBJ2-1
abundance: -

CDR3nt: TGTGCCAGCAGCTTCCCCGGGACAGAGCAGGACACCATATATTTT
CDR3aa: CASSFPGTEQDTIYF
v_gene: TRBV13
d_gene: TRBD1
j_gene: TRBJ1-3
abundance: -

CDR3nt: TGCGCCAGCAGCCAAGGCCCGACAGGGGGCTCGAGCTCCTACGAGCAGTACTTC
CDR3aa: CASSQGPTGGSSSYEQYF
v_gene: TRBV4-3
d_gene: TRBD1
j_gene: TRBJ2-7
abundance: -

CDR3nt: TGTGCCAGCAGCTTAGGGTGGCGGGGTAATTCACCCCTCCACTTT
CDR3aa: CASSLGWRGNSPLHF
v_gene: TRBV7-2
d_gene: -
j_gene: TRBJ1-6
abundance: once

CDR3nt: TGTGCCAGCAGTTACAACACACCCAGCAATCAGCCCCAGCATTTT
CDR3aa: CASSYNTPSNQPQHF
v_gene: TRBV6-2/TRBV6-3
d_gene: -
j_gene: TRBJ1-5
abundance: -

CDR3nt: TGTGCCAGCAGCTTGGGGAGGGCGACTGAAGCTTTCTTT
CDR3aa: CASSLGRATEAFF
v_gene: TRBV5-6
d_gene: -
j_gene: TRBJ1-1
abundance: -

CDR3nt: TGCGCCAGCAGCCACCTCCCCGGGCAGGGACAGACCTTTGAAAAACTGTTTTTT
CDR3aa: CASSHLPGQGQTFEKLFF
v_gene: TRBV4-3
d_gene: TRBD1
j_gene: TRBJ1-4
abundance: -

CDR3nt: TGTGCCACCATGGGCGACAACTATGGCTACACCTTC
CDR3aa: CATMGDNYGYTF
v_gene: TRBV24-1
d_gene: -
j_gene: TRBJ1-2
abundance: -